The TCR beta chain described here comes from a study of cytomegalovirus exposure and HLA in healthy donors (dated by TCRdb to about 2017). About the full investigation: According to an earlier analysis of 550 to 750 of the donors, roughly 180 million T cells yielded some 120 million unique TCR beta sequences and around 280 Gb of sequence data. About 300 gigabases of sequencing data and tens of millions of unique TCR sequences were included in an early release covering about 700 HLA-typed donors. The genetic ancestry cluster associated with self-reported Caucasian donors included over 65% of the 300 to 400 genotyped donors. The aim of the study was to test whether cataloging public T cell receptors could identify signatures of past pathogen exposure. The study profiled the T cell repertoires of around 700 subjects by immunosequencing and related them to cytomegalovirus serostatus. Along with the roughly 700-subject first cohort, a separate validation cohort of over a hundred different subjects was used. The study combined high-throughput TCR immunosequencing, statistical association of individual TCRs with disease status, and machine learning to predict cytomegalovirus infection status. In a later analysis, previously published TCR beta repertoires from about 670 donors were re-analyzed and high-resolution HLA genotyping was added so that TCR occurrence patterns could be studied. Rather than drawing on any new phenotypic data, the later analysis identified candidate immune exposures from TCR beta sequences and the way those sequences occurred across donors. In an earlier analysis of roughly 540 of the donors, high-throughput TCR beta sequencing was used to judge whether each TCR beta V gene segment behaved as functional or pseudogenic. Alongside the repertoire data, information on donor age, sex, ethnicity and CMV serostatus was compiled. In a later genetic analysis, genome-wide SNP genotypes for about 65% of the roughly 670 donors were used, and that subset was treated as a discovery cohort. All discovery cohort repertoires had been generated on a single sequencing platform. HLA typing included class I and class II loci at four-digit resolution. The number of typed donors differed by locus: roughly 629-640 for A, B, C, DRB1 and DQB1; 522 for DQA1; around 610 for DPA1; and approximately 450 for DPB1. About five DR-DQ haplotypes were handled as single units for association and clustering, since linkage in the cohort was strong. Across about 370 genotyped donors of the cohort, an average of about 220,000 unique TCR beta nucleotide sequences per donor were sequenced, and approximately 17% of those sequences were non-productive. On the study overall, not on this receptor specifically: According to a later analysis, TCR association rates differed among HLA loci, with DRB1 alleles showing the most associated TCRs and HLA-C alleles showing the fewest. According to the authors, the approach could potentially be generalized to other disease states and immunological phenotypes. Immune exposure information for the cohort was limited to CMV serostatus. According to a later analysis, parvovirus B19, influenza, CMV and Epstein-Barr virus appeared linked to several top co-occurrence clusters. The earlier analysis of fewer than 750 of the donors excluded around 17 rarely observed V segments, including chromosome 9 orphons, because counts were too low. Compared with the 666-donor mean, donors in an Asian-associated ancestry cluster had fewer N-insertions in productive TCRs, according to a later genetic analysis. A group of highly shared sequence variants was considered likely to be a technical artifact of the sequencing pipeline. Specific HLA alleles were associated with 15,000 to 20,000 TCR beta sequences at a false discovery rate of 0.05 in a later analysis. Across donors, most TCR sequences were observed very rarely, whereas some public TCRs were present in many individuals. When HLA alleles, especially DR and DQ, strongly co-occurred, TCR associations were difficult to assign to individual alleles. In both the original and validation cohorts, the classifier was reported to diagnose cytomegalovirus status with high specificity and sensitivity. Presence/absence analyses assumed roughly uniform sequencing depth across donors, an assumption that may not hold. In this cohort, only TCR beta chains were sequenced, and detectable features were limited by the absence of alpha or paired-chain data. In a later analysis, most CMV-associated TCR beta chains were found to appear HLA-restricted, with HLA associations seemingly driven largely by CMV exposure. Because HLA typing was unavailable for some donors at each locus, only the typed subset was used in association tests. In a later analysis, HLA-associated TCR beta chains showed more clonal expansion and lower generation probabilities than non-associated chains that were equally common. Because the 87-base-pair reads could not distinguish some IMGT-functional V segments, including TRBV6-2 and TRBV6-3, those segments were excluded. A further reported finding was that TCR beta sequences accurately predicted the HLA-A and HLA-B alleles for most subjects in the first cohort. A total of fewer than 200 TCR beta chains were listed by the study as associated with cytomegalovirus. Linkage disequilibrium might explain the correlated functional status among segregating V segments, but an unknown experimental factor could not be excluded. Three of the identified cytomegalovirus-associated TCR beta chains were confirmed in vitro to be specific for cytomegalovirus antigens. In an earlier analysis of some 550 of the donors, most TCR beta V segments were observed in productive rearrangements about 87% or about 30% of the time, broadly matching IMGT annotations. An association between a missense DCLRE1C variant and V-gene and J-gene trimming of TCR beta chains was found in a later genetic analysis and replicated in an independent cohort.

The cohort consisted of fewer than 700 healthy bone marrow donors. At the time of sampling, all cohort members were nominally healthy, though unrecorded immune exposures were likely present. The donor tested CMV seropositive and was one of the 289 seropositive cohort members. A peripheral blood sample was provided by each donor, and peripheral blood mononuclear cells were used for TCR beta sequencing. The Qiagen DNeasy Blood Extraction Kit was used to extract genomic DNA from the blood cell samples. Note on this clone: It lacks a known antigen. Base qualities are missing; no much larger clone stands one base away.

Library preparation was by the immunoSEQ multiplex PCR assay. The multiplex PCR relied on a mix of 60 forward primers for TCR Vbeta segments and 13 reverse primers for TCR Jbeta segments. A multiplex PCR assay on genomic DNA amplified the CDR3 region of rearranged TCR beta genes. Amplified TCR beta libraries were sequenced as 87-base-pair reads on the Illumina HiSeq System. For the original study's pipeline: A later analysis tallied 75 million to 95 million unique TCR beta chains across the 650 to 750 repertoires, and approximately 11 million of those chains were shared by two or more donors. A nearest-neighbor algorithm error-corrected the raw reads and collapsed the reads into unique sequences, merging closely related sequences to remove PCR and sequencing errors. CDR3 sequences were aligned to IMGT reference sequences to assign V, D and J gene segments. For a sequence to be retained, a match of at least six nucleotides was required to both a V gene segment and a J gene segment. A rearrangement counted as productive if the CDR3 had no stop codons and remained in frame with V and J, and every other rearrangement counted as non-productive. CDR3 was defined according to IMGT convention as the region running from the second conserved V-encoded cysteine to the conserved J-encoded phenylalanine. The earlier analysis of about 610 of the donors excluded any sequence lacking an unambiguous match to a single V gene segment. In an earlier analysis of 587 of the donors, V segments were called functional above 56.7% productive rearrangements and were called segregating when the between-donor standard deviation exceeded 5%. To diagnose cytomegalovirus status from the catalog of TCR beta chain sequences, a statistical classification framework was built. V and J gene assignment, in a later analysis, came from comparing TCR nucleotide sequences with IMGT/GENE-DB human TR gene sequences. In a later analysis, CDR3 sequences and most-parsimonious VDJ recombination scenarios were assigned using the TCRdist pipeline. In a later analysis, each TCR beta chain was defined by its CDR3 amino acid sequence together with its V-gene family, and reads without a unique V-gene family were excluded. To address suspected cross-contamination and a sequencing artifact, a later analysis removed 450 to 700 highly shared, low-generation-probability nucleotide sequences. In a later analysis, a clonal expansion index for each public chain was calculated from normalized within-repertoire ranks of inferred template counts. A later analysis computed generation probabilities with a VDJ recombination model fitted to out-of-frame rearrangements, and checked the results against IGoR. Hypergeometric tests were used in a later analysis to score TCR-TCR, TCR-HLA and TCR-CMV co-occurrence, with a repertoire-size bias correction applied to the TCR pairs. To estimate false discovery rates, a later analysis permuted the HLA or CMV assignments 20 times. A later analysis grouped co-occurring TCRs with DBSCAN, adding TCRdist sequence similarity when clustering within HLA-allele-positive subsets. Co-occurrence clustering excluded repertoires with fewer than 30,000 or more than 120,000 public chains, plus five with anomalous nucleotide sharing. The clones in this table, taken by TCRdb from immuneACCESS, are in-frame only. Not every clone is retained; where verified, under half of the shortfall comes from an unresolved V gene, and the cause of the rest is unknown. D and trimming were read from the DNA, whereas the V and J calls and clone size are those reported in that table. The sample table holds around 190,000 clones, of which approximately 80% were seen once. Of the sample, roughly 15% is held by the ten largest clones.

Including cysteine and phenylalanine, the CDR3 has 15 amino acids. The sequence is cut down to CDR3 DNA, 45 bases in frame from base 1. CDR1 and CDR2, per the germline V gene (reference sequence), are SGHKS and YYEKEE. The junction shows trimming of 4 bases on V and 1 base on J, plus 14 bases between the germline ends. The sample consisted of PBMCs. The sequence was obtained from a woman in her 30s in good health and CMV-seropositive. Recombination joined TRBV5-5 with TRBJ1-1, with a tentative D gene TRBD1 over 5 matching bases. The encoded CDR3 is CASSHRRAENTEAFF. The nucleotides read TGTGCCAGCAGCCACCGCAGGGCCGAGAACACTGAAGCTTTCTTT.